Listed below are T cell receptor beta chains from one sample, sequenced in a study of T cell responses to AZD1222 COVID-19 vaccine. Sequenced by immunoSEQ multiplex PCR; TCRdb stores in-frame clones only, minus some. The table lists under 150,000 clones, more than 85% of them singletons, with roughly 1% in the top ten. Sequencing used peripheral blood, obtained on day 0 of AZD1222 vaccination. The receptors originated from an adult in good health. CDR3s include the opening cysteine and the closing phenylalanine or tryptophan. Each record gives: D gene, J gene, V gene, CDR3 protein. The D gene is left open where the match is weak.

>NA|TRBJ1-1|TRBV5-4
CASSSSPRGGTEAFF
>TRBD1|TRBJ2-5|TRBV11-2
CASSWGQVEETQYF
>NA|TRBJ1-1|TRBV3-1/TRBV3-2
CASSPGGENTEAFF
>NA|TRBJ1-3|TRBV11-2
CASSPWAGSGNTIYF
>TRBD1|TRBJ2-1|TRBV6-5
CASTRQGNLYNEQFF
>NA|TRBJ2-5|TRBV3-1/TRBV3-2
CASSVRVAETQYF
>TRBD1|TRBJ2-7|TRBV5-1
CASSSGTGVDEQYF
>NA|TRBJ1-2|TRBV6-5
CASSYGLGLQRGYTF
>NA|TRBJ1-2|TRBV12-3/TRBV12-4
CASSLKIYGYTF
>TRBD1|TRBJ1-3|TRBV7-9
CASSPPGQGRNTIYF
>NA|TRBJ1-1|TRBV18
CASSPLDRNTEAFF
>TRBD1|TRBJ1-5|TRBV11-2
CASSLGTGGSNQPQHF
>TRBD1|TRBJ1-6|TRBV6-4
CASSRRGQVTSPLHF
>NA|TRBJ2-2|TRBV6-5
CASTTRVSGELFF
>NA|TRBJ1-1|TRBV11-2
CASSQDRYTEAFF
>NA|TRBJ1-6|TRBV4-2
CASSQVGVNSPLHF
>NA|TRBJ1-5|TRBV9
CASSLSDGPGQPQHF
>NA|TRBJ1-1|TRBV4-1
CASSSTGSRTEAFF
>NA|TRBJ2-7|TRBV18
CASSPWTGSYEQYF
>NA|TRBJ2-1|TRBV20-1
CSARMLGEQFF
>TRBD1|TRBJ1-2|TRBV19
CASSTGQGYGYTF
>NA|TRBJ1-1|TRBV7-9
CASSFEQGHSFF
>TRBD1|TRBJ2-1|TRBV6-5
CASRKTGGLNEQFF
>NA|TRBJ1-2|TRBV27
CASSPAGGIINYGYTF
>NA|TRBJ2-1|TRBV6-5
CASSYSVGPHNEQFF
>NA|TRBJ2-2|TRBV4-1
CASSQDLRGSDTGELFF
>NA|TRBJ1-1|TRBV7-9
CASTPGSGAEAFF
>NA|TRBJ2-2|TRBV7-6
CASSLGRDTGELFF
>NA|TRBJ1-1|TRBV7-9
CASTGPLNTEAFF
>NA|TRBJ1-5|TRBV4-1
CASSQGHSNQPQHF
>NA|TRBJ1-2|TRBV7-9
CASSIGQPNYGYTF
>NA|TRBJ2-7|TRBV2
CASRLGSYEQYF
>NA|TRBJ1-5|TRBV27
CASSFSELEPQHF
>NA|TRBJ1-1|TRBV10-3
CAINLGPGSEAFF
>NA|TRBJ1-1|TRBV5-6
CASSLRLSNTEAFF
>NA|TRBJ1-1|TRBV7-2
CASSLGGDMNTEAFF
>TRBD2|TRBJ2-5|TRBV13
CASSPRGLAVKETQYF
>NA|TRBJ1-1|TRBV6-5
CASSRKWTLNTEAFF
>TRBD1|TRBJ1-2|TRBV18
CASSPDREGYTF
>NA|TRBJ1-2|TRBV10-2
CASSEGGGYGYTF
>NA|TRBJ2-7|TRBV3-1/TRBV3-2
CASSLSQVAYEQYF
>TRBD1|TRBJ1-6|TRBV19
CASSISGQAHTANSPLHF
>TRBD2|TRBJ2-7|TRBV9
CASSTGTSGINEQYF
>NA|TRBJ1-3|TRBV10-2
CASSRGTGNTIYF
>NA|TRBJ2-1|TRBV7-2
CASSFTHNEQFF
>TRBD1|TRBJ2-1|TRBV6-5
CASSRQGAYEQFF